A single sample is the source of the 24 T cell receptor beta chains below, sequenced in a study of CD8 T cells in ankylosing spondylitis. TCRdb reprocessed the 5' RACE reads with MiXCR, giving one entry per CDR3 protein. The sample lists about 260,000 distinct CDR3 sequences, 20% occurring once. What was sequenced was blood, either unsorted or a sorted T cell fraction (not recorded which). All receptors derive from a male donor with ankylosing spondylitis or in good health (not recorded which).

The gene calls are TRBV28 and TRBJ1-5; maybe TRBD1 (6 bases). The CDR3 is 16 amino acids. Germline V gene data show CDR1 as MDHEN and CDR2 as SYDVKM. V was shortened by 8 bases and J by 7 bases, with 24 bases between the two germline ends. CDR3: CASGSPTTGGWQPQHF. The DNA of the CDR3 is TGTGCCAGCGGATCTCCGACAACGGGGGGCTGGCAGCCCCAGCATTTT. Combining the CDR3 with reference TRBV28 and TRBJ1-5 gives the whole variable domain DVKVTQSSRYLVKRTGEKVFLECVQDMDHENMFWYRQDPGLGLRLIYFSYDVKMKEKGDIPEGYSVSREKKERFSLILESASTNQTSMYLCASGSPTTGGWQPQHFGDGTRLSIL.

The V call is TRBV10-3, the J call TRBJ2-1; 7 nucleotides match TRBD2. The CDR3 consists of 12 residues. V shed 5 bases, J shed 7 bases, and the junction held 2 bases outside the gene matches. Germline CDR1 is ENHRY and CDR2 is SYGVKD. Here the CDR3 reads CAISLSGNEQFF. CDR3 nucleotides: TGTGCCATCAGTCTTAGCGGGAATGAGCAGTTCTTC.

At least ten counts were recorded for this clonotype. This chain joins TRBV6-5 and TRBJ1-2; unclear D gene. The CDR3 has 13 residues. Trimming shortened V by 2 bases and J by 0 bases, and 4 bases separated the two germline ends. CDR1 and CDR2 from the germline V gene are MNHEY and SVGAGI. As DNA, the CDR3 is TGTGCCAGCAGTTACGGGGCTAACTATGGCTACACCTTC. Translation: CASSYGANYGYTF.

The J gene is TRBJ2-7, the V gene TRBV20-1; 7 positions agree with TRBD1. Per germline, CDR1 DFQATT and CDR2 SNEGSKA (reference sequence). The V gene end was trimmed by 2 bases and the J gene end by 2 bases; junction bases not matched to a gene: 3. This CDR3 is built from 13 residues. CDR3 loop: CSARKGATYEQYV. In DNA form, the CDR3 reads TGCAGTGCTAGAAAGGGGGCTACCTACGAGCAGTACGTC.

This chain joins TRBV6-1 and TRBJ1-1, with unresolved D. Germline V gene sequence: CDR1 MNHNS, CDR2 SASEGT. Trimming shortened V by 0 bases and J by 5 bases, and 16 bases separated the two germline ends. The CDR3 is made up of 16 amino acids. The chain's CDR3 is CASSEALTRFATEAFF. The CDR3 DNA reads TGTGCCAGCAGTGAAGCCCTTACAAGGTTCGCGACTGAAGCTTTCTTT.

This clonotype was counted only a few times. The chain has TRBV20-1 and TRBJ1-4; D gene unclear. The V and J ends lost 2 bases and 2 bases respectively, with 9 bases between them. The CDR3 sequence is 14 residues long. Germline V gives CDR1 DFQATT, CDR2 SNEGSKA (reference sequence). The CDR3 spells CSARPPWTNEKLFF. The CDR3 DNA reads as TGCAGTGCTAGACCTCCCTGGACTAATGAAAAACTGTTTTTT.

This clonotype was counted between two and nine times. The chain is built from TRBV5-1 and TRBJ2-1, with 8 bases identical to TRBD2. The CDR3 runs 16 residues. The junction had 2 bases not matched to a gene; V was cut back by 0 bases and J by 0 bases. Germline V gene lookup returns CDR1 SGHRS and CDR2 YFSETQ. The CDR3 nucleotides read TGCGCCAGCAGCTTGGGACTAGCGATCTCCTACAATGAGCAGTTCTTC. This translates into CASSLGLAISYNEQFF.

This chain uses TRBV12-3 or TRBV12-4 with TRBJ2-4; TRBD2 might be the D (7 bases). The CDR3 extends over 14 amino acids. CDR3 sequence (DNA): TGTGCGTGGGGGCCCGGCGGGGGTTTCTACATTCAGTACTTC. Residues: CAWGPGGGFYIQYF.

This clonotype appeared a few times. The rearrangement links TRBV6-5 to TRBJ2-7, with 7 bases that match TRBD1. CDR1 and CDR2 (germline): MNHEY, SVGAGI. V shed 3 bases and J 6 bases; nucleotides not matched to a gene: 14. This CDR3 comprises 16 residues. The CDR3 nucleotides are TGTGCCAGCAGTTATAGGGTCCTGACAGGGCTCCGCGAGCAGTACGTC. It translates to CASSYRVLTGLREQYV.

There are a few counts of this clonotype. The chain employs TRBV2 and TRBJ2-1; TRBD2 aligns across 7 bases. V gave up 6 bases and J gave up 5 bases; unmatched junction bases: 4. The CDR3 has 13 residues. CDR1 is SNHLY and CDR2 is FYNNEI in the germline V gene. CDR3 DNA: TGTGCCAGCAGCGGACTAGGGGACAATGAGCAGTTCTTC. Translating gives CASSGLGDNEQFF.

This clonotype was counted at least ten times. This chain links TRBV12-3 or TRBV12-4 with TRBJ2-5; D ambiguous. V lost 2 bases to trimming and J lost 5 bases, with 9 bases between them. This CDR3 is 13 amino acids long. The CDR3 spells CASSLKVVETQYF. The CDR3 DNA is TGTGCCAGCAGTTTAAAGGTGGTGGAGACCCAGTACTTC.

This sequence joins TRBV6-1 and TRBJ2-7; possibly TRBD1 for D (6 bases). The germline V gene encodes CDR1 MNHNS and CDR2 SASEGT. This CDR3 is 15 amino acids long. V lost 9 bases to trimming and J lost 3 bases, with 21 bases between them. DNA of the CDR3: TGTGCCAGTCGACAAGGGAAGGACAGAGGCTACGAGCAGTACGTC. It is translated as CASRQGKDRGYEQYV.

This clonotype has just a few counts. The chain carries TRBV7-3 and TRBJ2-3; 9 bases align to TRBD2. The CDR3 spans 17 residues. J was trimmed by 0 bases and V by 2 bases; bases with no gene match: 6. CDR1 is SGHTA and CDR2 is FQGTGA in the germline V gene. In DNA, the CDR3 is TGTGCCAGCAGCTTAGCAGGGACTAGCCCTAGCACAGATACGCAGTATTTT. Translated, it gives CASSLAGTSPSTDTQYF.

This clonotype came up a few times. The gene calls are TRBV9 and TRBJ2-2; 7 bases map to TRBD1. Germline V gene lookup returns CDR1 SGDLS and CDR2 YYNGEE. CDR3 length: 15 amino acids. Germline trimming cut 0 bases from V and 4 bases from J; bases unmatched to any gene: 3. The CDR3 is CASSVEGASTGELFF. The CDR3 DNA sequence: TGTGCCAGCAGCGTAGAGGGGGCAAGCACCGGGGAGCTGTTTTTT.

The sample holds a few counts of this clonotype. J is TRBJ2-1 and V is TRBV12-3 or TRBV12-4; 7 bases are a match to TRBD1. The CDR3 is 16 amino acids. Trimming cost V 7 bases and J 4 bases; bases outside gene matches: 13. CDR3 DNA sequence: TGTGCCAGCACCGATAACAGGGGCCATTTATACAATGAGCAGTTCTTC. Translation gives CASTDNRGHLYNEQFF.

CDR3 amino acids: CSARVSGYEQYV. In DNA form, the CDR3 reads TGCAGTGCTAGGGTGAGCGGCTACGAGCAGTACGTC. V gene TRBV20-1 combines with J gene TRBJ2-7; tentative D call: TRBD2 (5 bases). The CDR3 runs to 12 residues. In germline, CDR1 is DFQATT, CDR2 SNEGSKA (reference sequence). Between the trimmed V and J ends, which lost 3 bases and 3 bases, there was a span of 9 bases.

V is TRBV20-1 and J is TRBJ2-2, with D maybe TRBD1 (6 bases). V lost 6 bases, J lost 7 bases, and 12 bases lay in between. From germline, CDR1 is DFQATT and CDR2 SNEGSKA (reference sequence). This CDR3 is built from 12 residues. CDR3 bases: TGCAGTGCCAGGACAGTCGGCGGGGAGCTGTTTTTT. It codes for CSARTVGGELFF.

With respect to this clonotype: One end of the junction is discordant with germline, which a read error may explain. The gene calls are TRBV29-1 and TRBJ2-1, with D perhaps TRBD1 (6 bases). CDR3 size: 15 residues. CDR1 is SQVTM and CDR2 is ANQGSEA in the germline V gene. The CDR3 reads CSIEDLVRGHYEQFF. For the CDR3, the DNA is TGCAGCATTGAAGATCTTGTCCGGGGACACTATGAGCAGTTCTTC.

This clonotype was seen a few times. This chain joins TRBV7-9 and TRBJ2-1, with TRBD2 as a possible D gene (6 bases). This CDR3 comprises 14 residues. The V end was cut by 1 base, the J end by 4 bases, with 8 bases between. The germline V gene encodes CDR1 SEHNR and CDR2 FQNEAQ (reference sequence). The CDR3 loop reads CASSLDGGYNEQFF. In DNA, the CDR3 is TGTGCCAGCAGCTTAGACGGGGGTTACAATGAGCAGTTCTTC.

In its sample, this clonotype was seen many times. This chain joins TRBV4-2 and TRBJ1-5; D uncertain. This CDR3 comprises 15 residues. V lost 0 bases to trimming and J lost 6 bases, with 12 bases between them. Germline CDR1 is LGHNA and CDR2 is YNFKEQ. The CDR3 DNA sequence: TGTGCCAGCAGCCAAGATATCGGGGTTTCTCAGCCCCAGCATTTT. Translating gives CASSQDIGVSQPQHF.

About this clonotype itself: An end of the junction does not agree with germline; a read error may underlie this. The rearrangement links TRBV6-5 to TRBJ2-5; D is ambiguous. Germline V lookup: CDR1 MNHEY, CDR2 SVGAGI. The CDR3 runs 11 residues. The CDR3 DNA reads TGTGCCAGCAGTAACTCGGAGACCCAGTACTTC. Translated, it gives CASSNSETQYF.

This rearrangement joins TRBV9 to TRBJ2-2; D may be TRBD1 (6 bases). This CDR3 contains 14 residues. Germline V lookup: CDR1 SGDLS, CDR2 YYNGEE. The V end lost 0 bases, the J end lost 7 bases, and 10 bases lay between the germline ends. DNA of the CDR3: TGTGCCAGCAGCGTAGCTTCAGGGGACGGGGAGCTGTTTTTT. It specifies CASSVASGDGELFF.

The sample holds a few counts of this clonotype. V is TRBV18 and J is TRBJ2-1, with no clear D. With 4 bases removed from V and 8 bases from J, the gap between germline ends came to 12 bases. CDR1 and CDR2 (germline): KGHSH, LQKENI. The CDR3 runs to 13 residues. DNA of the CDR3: TGTGCCAGCTCACGTGACCAGGTCGATGAGCAGTTCTTC. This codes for CASSRDQVDEQFF.

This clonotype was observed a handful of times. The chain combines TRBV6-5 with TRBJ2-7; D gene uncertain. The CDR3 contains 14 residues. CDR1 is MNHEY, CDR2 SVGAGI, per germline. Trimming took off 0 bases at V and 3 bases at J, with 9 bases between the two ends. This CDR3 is CASSYSPWSYEQYV. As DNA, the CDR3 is TGTGCCAGCAGTTACTCGCCTTGGAGCTACGAGCAGTACGTC.